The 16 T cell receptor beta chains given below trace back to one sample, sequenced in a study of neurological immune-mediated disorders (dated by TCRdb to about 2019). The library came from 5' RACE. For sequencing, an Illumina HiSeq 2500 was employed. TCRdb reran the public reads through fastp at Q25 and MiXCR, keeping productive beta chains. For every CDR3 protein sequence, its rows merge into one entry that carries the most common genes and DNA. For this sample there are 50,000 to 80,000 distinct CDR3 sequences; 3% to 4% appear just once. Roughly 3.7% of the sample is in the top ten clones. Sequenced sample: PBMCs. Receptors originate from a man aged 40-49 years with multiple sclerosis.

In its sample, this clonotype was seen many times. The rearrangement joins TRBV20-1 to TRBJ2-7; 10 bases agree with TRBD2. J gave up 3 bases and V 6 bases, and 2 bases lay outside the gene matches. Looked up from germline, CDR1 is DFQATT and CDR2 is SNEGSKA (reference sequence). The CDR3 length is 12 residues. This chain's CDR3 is CSASGRDYEQYF. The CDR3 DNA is TGCAGTGCCAGCGGGAGGGACTACGAGCAGTACTTC.

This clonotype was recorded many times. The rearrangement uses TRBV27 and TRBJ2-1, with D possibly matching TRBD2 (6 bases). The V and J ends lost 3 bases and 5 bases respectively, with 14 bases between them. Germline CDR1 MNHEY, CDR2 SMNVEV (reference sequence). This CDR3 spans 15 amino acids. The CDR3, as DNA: TGTGCCAGCAGTTTTGGGACTCCATACAACAATGAGCAGTTCTTC. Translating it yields CASSFGTPYNNEQFF.

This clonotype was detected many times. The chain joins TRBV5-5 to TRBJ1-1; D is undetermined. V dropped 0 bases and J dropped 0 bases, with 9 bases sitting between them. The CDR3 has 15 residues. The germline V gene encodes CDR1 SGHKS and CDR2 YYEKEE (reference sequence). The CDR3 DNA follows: TGTGCCAGCAGCTTGGCCCCGGGTTTGAACACTGAAGCTTTCTTT. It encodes CASSLAPGLNTEAFF.

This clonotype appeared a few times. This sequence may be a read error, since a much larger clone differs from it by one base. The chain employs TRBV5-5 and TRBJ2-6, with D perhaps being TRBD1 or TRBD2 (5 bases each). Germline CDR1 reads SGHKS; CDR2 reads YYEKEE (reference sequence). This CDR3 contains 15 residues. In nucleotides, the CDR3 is TGTGCCAGCAGCTTTGGCGGGTCTGGGGCCAAAGTCCTGACTTTC. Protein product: CASSFGGSGAKVLTF.

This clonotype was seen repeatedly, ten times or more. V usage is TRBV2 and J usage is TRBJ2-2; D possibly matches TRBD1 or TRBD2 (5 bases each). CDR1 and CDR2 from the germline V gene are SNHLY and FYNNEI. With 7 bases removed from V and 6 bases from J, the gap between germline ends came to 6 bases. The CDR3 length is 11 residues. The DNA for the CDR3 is TGTGCCAGCACGGGGCCCGGGGAGCTGTTTTTT. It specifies CASTGPGELFF.

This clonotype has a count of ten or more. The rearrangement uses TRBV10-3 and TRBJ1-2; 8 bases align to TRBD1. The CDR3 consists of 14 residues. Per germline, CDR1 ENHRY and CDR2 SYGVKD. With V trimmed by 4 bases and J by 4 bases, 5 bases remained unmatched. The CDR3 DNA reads TGTGCCATCAGTGGTACAGGGGGGAGCTATGGCTACACCTTC. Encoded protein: CAISGTGGSYGYTF.

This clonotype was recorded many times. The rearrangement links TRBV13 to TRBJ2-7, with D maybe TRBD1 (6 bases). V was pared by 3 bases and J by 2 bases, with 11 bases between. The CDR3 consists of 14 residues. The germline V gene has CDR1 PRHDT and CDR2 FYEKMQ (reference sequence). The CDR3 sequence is CASSLRQATYEQYF. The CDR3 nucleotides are TGTGCCAGCAGCTTGAGACAGGCGACCTACGAGCAGTACTTC.

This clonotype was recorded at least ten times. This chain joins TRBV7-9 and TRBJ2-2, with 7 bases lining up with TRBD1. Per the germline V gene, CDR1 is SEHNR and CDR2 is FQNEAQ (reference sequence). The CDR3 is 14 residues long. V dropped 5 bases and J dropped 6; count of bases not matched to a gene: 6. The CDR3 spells CASSLNTGAGELFF. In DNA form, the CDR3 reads TGTGCCAGCAGCCTGAATACAGGGGCCGGGGAGCTGTTTTTT.

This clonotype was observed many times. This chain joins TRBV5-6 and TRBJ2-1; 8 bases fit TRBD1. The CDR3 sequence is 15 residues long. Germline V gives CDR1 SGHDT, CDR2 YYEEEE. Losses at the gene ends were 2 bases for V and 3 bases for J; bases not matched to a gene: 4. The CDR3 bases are TGTGCCAGCAGCTTCCCGGACAGGGTCTACAATGAGCAGTTCTTC. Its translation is CASSFPDRVYNEQFF.

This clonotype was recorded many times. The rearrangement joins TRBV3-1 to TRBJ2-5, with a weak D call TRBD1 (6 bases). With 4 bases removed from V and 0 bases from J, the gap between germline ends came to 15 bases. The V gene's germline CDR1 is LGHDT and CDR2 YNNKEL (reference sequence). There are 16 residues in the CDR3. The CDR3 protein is CASSPWAGANQETQYF. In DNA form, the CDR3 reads TGTGCCAGCAGCCCGTGGGCAGGGGCTAACCAAGAGACCCAGTACTTC.

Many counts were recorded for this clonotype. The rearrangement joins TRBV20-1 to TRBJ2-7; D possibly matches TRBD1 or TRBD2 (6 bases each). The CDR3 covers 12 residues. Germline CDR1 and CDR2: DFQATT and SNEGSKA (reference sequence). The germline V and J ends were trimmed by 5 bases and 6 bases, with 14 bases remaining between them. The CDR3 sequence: CSAGGQTGEQYF. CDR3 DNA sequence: TGCAGTGCTGGGGGGCAGACGGGCGAGCAGTACTTC.

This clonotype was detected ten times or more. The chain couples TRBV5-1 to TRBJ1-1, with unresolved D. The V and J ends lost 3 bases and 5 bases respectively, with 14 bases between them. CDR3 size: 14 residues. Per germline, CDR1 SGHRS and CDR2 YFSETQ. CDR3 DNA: TGCGCCAGCAGCTGGGGAGTGGTTGGGACTGAAGCTTTCTTT. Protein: CASSWGVVGTEAFF.

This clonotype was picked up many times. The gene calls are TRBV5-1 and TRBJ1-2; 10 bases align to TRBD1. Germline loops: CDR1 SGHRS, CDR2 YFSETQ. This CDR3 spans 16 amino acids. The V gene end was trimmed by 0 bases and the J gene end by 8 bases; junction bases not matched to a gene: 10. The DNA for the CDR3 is TGCGCCAGCAGCTTGGCGACAGGGGGCTCCCAGATGGGCTACACCTTC. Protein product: CASSLATGGSQMGYTF.

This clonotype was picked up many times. CDR3 loop: CSVGWGLGEQYF. The CDR3, as DNA: TGCAGCGTTGGATGGGGGCTCGGCGAGCAGTACTTC. The chain joins TRBV29-1 to TRBJ2-7, with D possibly TRBD1 on 6 matching bases. This CDR3 comprises 12 residues. Trimming took 4 bases from V and 6 from J, leaving 13 bases between them. CDR1 and CDR2 from the germline V gene are SQVTM and ANQGSEA.

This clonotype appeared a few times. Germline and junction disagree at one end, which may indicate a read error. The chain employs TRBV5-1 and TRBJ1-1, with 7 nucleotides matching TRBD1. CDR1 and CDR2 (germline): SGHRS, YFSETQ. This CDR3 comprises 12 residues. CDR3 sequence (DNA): TGCGACAGCAGCACGGCTCAGGGACAGGCTTTCTTT. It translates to CDSSTAQGQAFF.

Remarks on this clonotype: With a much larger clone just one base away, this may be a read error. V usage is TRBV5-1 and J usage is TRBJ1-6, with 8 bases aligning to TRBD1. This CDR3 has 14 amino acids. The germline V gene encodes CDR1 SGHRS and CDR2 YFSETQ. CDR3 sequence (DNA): TGCACCAGCAGCGAGGACAGGGAAGATTCACCCCTCCACTTT. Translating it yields CTSSEDREDSPLHF.